The rows below give T cell receptor beta chains drawn from one sample of a study of Ad26.COV2.S vaccination and SARS-CoV-2 variants. Measured with immunoSEQ multiplex PCR; TCRdb has only the in-frame clones, and not every one. The profile shows 400,000 to 450,000 clones, roughly 90% of them singletons. Source: peripheral blood, taken in a trial of Ad26.COV2.S vaccine versus placebo. All receptors come from a person between 18 and 65 years old who received the Ad26.COV2.S COVID-19 vaccine or a placebo. Both conserved end residues are part of each CDR3. A D gene is named only where the DNA matches it firmly. Clone sizes are given selectively: once, few, many, or a class where the clone is expanded.

abundance: -; v_gene: TRBV12-5; d_gene: -; j_gene: TRBJ1-1; CDR3aa: CASGLGPNVRTEAFF; CDR3nt: TGTGCTAGTGGTTTGGGGCCTAACGTGCGGACGGAAGCTTTCTTT
abundance: few; v_gene: TRBV4-3; d_gene: -; j_gene: TRBJ2-7; CDR3aa: CASSQGSEWSYEQYF; CDR3nt: TGCGCCAGCAGCCAAGGATCAGAGTGGTCCTACGAGCAGTACTTC
abundance: -; v_gene: TRBV7-9; d_gene: TRBD2; j_gene: TRBJ2-7; CDR3aa: CASSSGTSGGAYEQYF; CDR3nt: TGTGCCAGCAGCTCCGGGACTAGCGGGGGGGCGTACGAGCAGTACTTC
abundance: -; v_gene: TRBV3-1/TRBV3-2; d_gene: TRBD1; j_gene: TRBJ2-7; CDR3aa: CASSLVQGSYEQYF; CDR3nt: TGTGCCAGCAGCCTAGTACAGGGGTCCTACGAGCAGTACTTC
abundance: -; v_gene: TRBV11-2; d_gene: -; j_gene: TRBJ1-1; CDR3aa: CASRRGTEAFF; CDR3nt: TGTGCCAGCCGAAGAGGCACTGAAGCTTTCTTT
abundance: -; v_gene: TRBV28; d_gene: TRBD1; j_gene: TRBJ2-2; CDR3aa: CATGGTGGWTGELFF; CDR3nt: TGTGCCACCGGAGGGACAGGGGGATGGACCGGGGAGCTGTTTTTT
abundance: -; v_gene: TRBV5-6; d_gene: -; j_gene: TRBJ2-7; CDR3aa: CASSLAGSYEQYF; CDR3nt: TGTGCCAGCAGCTTGGCTGGAAGCTACGAGCAGTACTTC
abundance: -; v_gene: TRBV7-9; d_gene: -; j_gene: TRBJ1-5; CDR3aa: CASSLAIGRVDQPQHF; CDR3nt: TGTGCCAGCAGCTTAGCGATCGGGAGAGTAGATCAGCCCCAGCATTTT
abundance: once; v_gene: TRBV28; d_gene: TRBD2; j_gene: TRBJ2-1; CDR3aa: CASSSGASGVNEQFF; CDR3nt: TGTGCCAGCAGTTCGGGGGCTAGCGGGGTCAATGAGCAGTTCTTC
abundance: -; v_gene: TRBV11-2; d_gene: TRBD2; j_gene: TRBJ2-3; CDR3aa: CASTKSGGAYTDTQYF; CDR3nt: TGTGCCAGCACCAAAAGCGGGGGCGCTTACACAGATACGCAGTATTTT
abundance: -; v_gene: TRBV12-3/TRBV12-4; d_gene: -; j_gene: TRBJ1-2; CDR3aa: CASLAGAGHGYTF; CDR3nt: TGTGCCAGCCTGGCGGGGGCTGGCCATGGCTACACCTTC
abundance: -; v_gene: TRBV27; d_gene: -; j_gene: TRBJ1-6; CDR3aa: CASSFGQGFYNSPLHF; CDR3nt: TGTGCCAGCAGTTTCGGGCAGGGGTTCTATAATTCACCCCTCCACTTT
abundance: -; v_gene: TRBV19; d_gene: -; j_gene: TRBJ1-2; CDR3aa: CASRPQPQGRYGYTF; CDR3nt: TGTGCCAGTAGACCACAACCACAGGGACGCTATGGCTACACCTTC
abundance: -; v_gene: TRBV5-1; d_gene: TRBD2; j_gene: TRBJ2-3; CDR3aa: CASSLWATGLAGGRGTDTQYF; CDR3nt: TGCGCCAGCAGCTTGTGGGCTACCGGGCTAGCGGGGGGCAGGGGCACAGATACGCAGTATTTT
abundance: few; v_gene: TRBV5-1; d_gene: -; j_gene: TRBJ1-1; CDR3aa: CASSLAGGIRGRENTEAFF; CDR3nt: TGCGCCAGCAGCTTGGCCGGGGGGATCAGGGGAAGGGAAAACACTGAAGCTTTCTTT
abundance: once; v_gene: TRBV2; d_gene: -; j_gene: TRBJ2-3; CDR3aa: CASSEKGVRTDTQYF; CDR3nt: TGTGCCAGCAGTGAAAAAGGCGTCCGCACAGATACGCAGTATTTT
abundance: once; v_gene: TRBV7-2; d_gene: TRBD2; j_gene: TRBJ2-3; CDR3aa: CASSLGTSGGAGDTQYF; CDR3nt: TGTGCCAGCAGCTTAGGCACTAGCGGGGGGGCCGGAGATACGCAGTATTTT
abundance: -; v_gene: TRBV5-4; d_gene: -; j_gene: TRBJ2-1; CDR3aa: CASSLADLAAFYNEQFF; CDR3nt: TGTGCCAGCAGCTTGGCAGACTTAGCGGCCTTCTACAATGAGCAGTTCTTC
abundance: -; v_gene: TRBV5-4; d_gene: -; j_gene: TRBJ2-5; CDR3aa: CASSQPSTDFQETQYF; CDR3nt: TGTGCCAGCAGTCAGCCGTCGACCGATTTCCAAGAGACCCAGTACTTC
abundance: -; v_gene: TRBV30; d_gene: TRBD1; j_gene: TRBJ2-2; CDR3aa: CAWSVTLGGFGELFF; CDR3nt: TGTGCCTGGAGTGTAACCCTAGGGGGCTTCGGGGAGCTGTTTTTT
abundance: -; v_gene: TRBV28; d_gene: -; j_gene: TRBJ2-7; CDR3aa: CASTYLGGTYEQYF; CDR3nt: TGTGCCAGCACTTACCTGGGGGGAACCTACGAGCAGTACTTC
abundance: once; v_gene: TRBV19; d_gene: -; j_gene: TRBJ2-2; CDR3aa: CASSIGGGGTNTGELFF; CDR3nt: TGTGCCAGTAGTATAGGGGGAGGAGGGACAAACACCGGGGAGCTGTTTTTT